The next 32 T cell receptor beta chains were all read from a single sample in a study of regulatory T cells in long-lasting Graves disease. Time point indicated: persistent/refractory GD, antithyroid drugs over 5 years with positive TRAb. There was RNA extracted from PBMCs, and the TCR library was made from it. iRepertoire HTBI primers and Arm-PCR of CDR3 regions built TCR beta libraries. TCRdb re-analysed the multiplex PCR reads in MiXCR, keeping a single row per CDR3 protein. The data hold 350,000 to 450,000 distinct CDR3 sequences, with around 20% observed a single time. Sample: peripheral blood mononuclear cells (PBMCs), taken when the disease was refractory, from a patient treated with antithyroid drugs. The receptors were sampled from a female donor with Graves disease.

This clonotype showed up many times. The chain is built from TRBV7-6 and TRBJ1-2, with 7 bases identical to TRBD1. CDR3 length equals 14 residues. With 8 bases clipped from V and 0 bases from J, the junction kept 6 bases outside the gene matches. CDR1 is SGHVS, CDR2 FNYEAQ, per germline. CDR3 protein: CASGPGTANYGYTF. DNA of the CDR3: TGTGCCAGCGGACCAGGGACAGCTAACTATGGCTACACCTTC. Supplemented by reference TRBV7-6 and TRBJ1-2, the full variable domain reads GAGVSQSPRYKVTKRGQDVALRCDPISGHVSLYWYRQALGQGPEFLTYFNYEAQQDKSGLPNDRFSAERPEGSISTLTIQRTEQRDSAMYRCASGPGTANYGYTFGSGTRLTVV.

The table lists this clonotype with many counts. This sequence joins TRBV6-2 or TRBV6-3 and TRBJ2-7; TRBD2 matches 8 bases. CDR3 length: 15 amino acids. The J segment lost 2 bases and the V segment lost 7 bases, leaving 10 bases of the junction unmatched. The germline gives CDR1 MNHEY, CDR2 SVGEGT. The CDR3 nucleotides are TGTGCCAGCAATTTTCTAGCGGGCTCGGCCTACGAGCAGTACTTC. This translates into CASNFLAGSAYEQYF.

This clonotype was counted only a few times. The CDR3 DNA sequence: TGTGCCAGCAGTTCGGGTGGCTACACCTTC. It codes for CASSSGGYTF. This chain connects TRBV28 to TRBJ1-2, with D uncertain. V was cut by 4 bases and J by 7 bases, with 4 bases left in between. The CDR3 runs to 10 residues. Germline V gene data show CDR1 as MDHEN and CDR2 as SYDVKM.

This clonotype has only a few counts. The rearrangement links TRBV30 to TRBJ1-5, with D tentatively TRBD1 (5 bases). The CDR3 is 13 amino acids. The ends were cut back, 1 base at V and 6 bases at J, with 10 bases in the middle. The germline V gene has CDR1 GTSNPN and CDR2 SVGIG (reference sequence). CDR3 sequence reads: CAWSGKGFQPQHF. The CDR3 bases are TGTGCCTGGAGTGGGAAGGGGTTTCAGCCCCAGCATTTT.

This clonotype was counted a few times. The chain combines TRBV6-2 or TRBV6-3 with TRBJ1-5; 7 nucleotides agree with TRBD1. Trimming cost V 5 bases and J 5 bases; bases outside gene matches: 9. Germline CDR1 and CDR2: MNHEY and SVGEGT. The CDR3 is 15 residues long. The CDR3 region has the DNA TGTGCCAGCAGTGAATCAGGGGGTCCTCATCAGCCCCAGCATTTT. Protein sequence: CASSESGGPHQPQHF.

DNA of the CDR3: TGCAGCGTTATTAGGGACTCGAACACCGGGGAGCTGTTTTTT. It translates to CSVIRDSNTGELFF. The V gene is TRBV29-1, the J gene TRBJ2-2, with a possible D match to TRBD2 (6 bases). There are 14 residues in the CDR3. V was pared by 5 bases and J by 0 bases, with 10 bases between. Germline V gene data show CDR1 as SQVTM and CDR2 as ANQGSEA.

This clonotype has a handful of counts. The junction departs from the called germline gene at one end, perhaps through a read error. The chain joins TRBV2 to TRBJ2-2; 12 nucleotides line up with TRBD2. The CDR3 covers 15 residues. CDR1 is SNHLY, CDR2 FYNNEI, per germline. The CDR3 reads CASRRLAGVGGGLFF. The DNA of the CDR3 is TGTGCCAGCAGACGACTAGCGGGAGTCGGCGGGGGGCTGTTTTTT.

The chain combines TRBV28 with TRBJ2-7; TRBD1 matches at 9 bases. The CDR3 is 12 residues long. The V segment lost 8 bases and the J segment 7 bases; nucleotides outside the gene matches: 6. Germline loops: CDR1 MDHEN, CDR2 SYDVKM. The CDR3 bases are TGTGCCAGCCGGGACAGGGTGGGAGAGCAGTACTTC. It codes for CASRDRVGEQYF.

The chain employs TRBV20-1 and TRBJ2-2, with TRBD2 identical over 12 bases. The V and J ends lost 3 bases and 2 bases, in that order; junction bases with no gene match: 4. The CDR3 spans 16 residues. Germline assignment: CDR1 DFQATT and CDR2 SNEGSKA (reference sequence). The CDR3 DNA reads TGCAGTGCTAGGGCTAGCGGGAGGGCCAACACCGGGGAGCTGTTTTTT. It translates to CSARASGRANTGELFF.

This clonotype came up many times. The chain carries TRBV7-9 and TRBJ2-5, with D perhaps TRBD1 (6 bases). Germline V gives CDR1 SEHNR, CDR2 FQNEAQ (reference sequence). CDR3 length: 14 amino acids. Trimming took off 5 bases at V and 0 bases at J, with 10 bases between the two ends. The CDR3 DNA reads TGTGCCAGCAGCGGAGGACAGTACCAAGAGACCCAGTACTTC. Amino acid sequence: CASSGGQYQETQYF.

The V gene is TRBV29-1, the J gene TRBJ1-1; no clear D gene. Germline CDR1 is SQVTM and CDR2 is ANQGSEA. This CDR3 is built from 16 residues. V was pared by 3 bases and J by 5 bases, with 22 bases between. CDR3 loop: CSVDGLRADRLTEAFF. As DNA, the CDR3 is TGCAGCGTTGATGGGCTGCGGGCGGATCGTCTGACTGAAGCTTTCTTT.

This clonotype came up many times. The chain recombines TRBV7-2 with TRBJ2-4; D may correspond to TRBD1 or TRBD2 (7 bases each). The CDR3 loop spans 17 amino acids. V was cut by 1 base and J by 1 base, with 14 bases left in between. The germline CDR1 and CDR2 sequences are SGHTA and FQGNSA. The CDR3 DNA reads TGTGCCAGCAGCTTAGTGGCAGGGGGGGCGGCCAAAAACATTCAGTACTTC. Encoded protein: CASSLVAGGAAKNIQYF. The full variable domain, rest sourced from reference TRBV7-2 and TRBJ2-4, is GAGVSQSPSNKVTEKGKDVELRCDPISGHTALYWYRQSLGQGLEFLIYFQGNSAPDKSGLPSDRFSAERTGGSVSTLTIQRTQQEDSAVYLCASSLVAGGAAKNIQYFGAGTRLSVL.

J is TRBJ1-1 and V is TRBV11-2, with D unresolved. CDR1 and CDR2 (germline): SGHAT, FQNNGV. There are 15 residues in the CDR3. V was clipped by 5 bases and J by 1 base, with 14 bases between them. CDR3: CASSPQTSRNTEAFF. Here the CDR3 DNA reads TGTGCCAGCAGCCCCCAAACAAGTAGGAACACTGAAGCTTTCTTT.

About this clonotype: One end of the junction fails to match germline, which may point to a read error. J is TRBJ1-6 and V is TRBV6-9; D uncertain. This CDR3 has 15 residues. CDR1 is MNHGY and CDR2 is SVAAGI in the germline V gene. CDR3 nucleotides: TGTGCCAGCAGTTCGATCACCCCTCGGAATTCACCCCCCCACTTT. This encodes CASSSITPRNSPPHF.

This clonotype has only a few counts. This chain uses TRBV7-2 with TRBJ1-6; D may be TRBD1 (5 bases). CDR1 and CDR2 from the germline V gene are SGHTA and FQGNSA. This CDR3 has 15 amino acids. The V end was cut by 6 bases, the J end by 7 bases, with 16 bases between. The CDR3 loop is CASRPGARENSPLHF. CDR3 nucleotides: TGTGCCAGCAGGCCCGGGGCCAGGGAGAATTCACCCCTCCACTTT.

The chain employs TRBV6-4 and TRBJ2-6; possible D gene TRBD1, 6 bases. Trimming pared 3 bases from V and 4 bases from J, leaving 16 bases between. The length of the CDR3 is 17 residues. The germline CDR1 and CDR2 sequences are MRHNA and SNTAGT. CDR3 amino acids: CASSEGLGAEGANVLTF. The CDR3 coding sequence is TGTGCCAGCAGTGAAGGGTTGGGGGCAGAAGGGGCCAACGTCCTGACTTTC.

This clonotype has more than one count but fewer than ten. The CDR3 DNA reads as TGTGCCAGCAGCCCGGGCCCAAGGTCGGGAGAGCAGTACTTC. This sequence encodes CASSPGPRSGEQYF. The chain links TRBV13 to TRBJ2-7; tentatively, D is TRBD2 (5 bases). This CDR3 region has 14 residues. V dropped 5 bases and J dropped 7 bases, with 18 bases sitting between them. Germline lookup yields CDR1 PRHDT and CDR2 FYEKMQ (reference sequence).

This clonotype was counted between two and nine times. Compared with germline, one end of the junction differs, possibly owing to a read error. In DNA, the CDR3 is TGTGCCAGCAGTTACTCGGCCCAGGGTTCGGGTGAAAAACTGTTTTTT. It codes for CASSYSAQGSGEKLFF. The V gene is TRBV6-4, the J gene TRBJ1-4; a weak D match, TRBD1 (5 bases). This CDR3 contains 16 residues. Germline V gene sequence: CDR1 MRHNA, CDR2 SNTAGT.

This clonotype was recorded many times. V is TRBV6-1 and J is TRBJ1-1; no clear D. Germline loops: CDR1 MNHNS, CDR2 SASEGT. CDR3 length: 14 amino acids. V dropped 0 bases and J dropped 1 base, with 6 bases sitting between them. The CDR3, as DNA: TGTGCCAGCAGTGAAGCGAGCCAGAACACTGAAGCTTTCTTT. Amino acid sequence: CASSEASQNTEAFF.

In its sample, this clonotype was seen many times. This chain connects TRBV28 to TRBJ1-2; D remains ambiguous. CDR1 and CDR2 (germline): MDHEN, SYDVKM. V was cut by 5 bases and J by 5 bases, with 9 bases left in between. The CDR3 covers 12 residues. The CDR3 DNA sequence: TGTGCCAGCAGTCCAGACGGGTATGGCTACACCTTC. This codes for CASSPDGYGYTF.

This chain uses TRBV29-1 with TRBJ2-5, with a tentative D call TRBD1 (5 bases). The V gene's germline CDR1 is SQVTM and CDR2 ANQGSEA. This CDR3 has 10 residues. Trimming took off 7 bases at V and 5 bases at J, with 8 bases between the two ends. CDR3 amino acids: CSAKGETQYF. The CDR3 nucleotides read TGCAGCGCCAAGGGGGAGACCCAGTACTTC.

This clonotype was recorded many times. The rearrangement joins TRBV28 to TRBJ2-7; D perhaps matches TRBD1 (6 bases). CDR1 is MDHEN and CDR2 is SYDVKM in the germline V gene. CDR3 size: 15 residues. Trimming cost V 6 bases and J 2 bases, with 17 bases left between them. This CDR3 is CASSTLGTSTYEQYF. CDR3 bases: TGTGCCAGCAGCACACTTGGGACAAGTACCTACGAGCAGTACTTC.

The V call is TRBV29-1, the J call TRBJ1-2, with D possibly TRBD1 on 6 matching bases. V dropped 7 bases and J dropped 2 bases, with 11 bases sitting between them. CDR1 and CDR2 (germline): SQVTM, ANQGSEA. The CDR3 runs 12 residues. CDR3 DNA sequence: TGCAGCGCGCAGACAGGAAACTATGGCTACACCTTC. Its translation: CSAQTGNYGYTF.

V usage is TRBV6-1 and J usage is TRBJ2-1; TRBD1 might be the D (6 bases). Looked up from germline, CDR1 is MNHNS and CDR2 is SASEGT. CDR3 length: 15 residues. V was trimmed by 5 bases and J by 5 bases, leaving 16 bases between them. The CDR3, as DNA: TGTGCCAGCAGTCCCCGACAGGAGTTAAACAATGAGCAGTTCTTC. It codes for CASSPRQELNNEQFF.

This clonotype was recorded at least ten times. The genes are TRBV30 and TRBJ2-5; D remains unclear. The CDR3 contains 11 residues. Germline loops: CDR1 GTSNPN, CDR2 SVGIG (reference sequence). V lost 7 bases and J 5 bases, leaving 11 bases between the germline ends. CDR3 nucleotides: TGTGCCTTGAGAGCCAGGGAGACCCAGTACTTC. Translating gives CALRARETQYF. The full variable domain, rest sourced from reference TRBV30 and TRBJ2-5, is SQTIHQWPATLVQPVGSPLSLECTVEGTSNPNLYWYRQAAGRGLQLLFYSVGIGQISSEVPQNLSASRPQDRQFILSSKKLLLSDSGFYLCALRARETQYFGPGTRLLVL.

This clonotype has a count of ten or more. This rearrangement joins TRBV27 to TRBJ2-7, with 8 bases fitting TRBD1. J lost 2 bases, V lost 5 bases, and 5 bases had no gene match. Per germline, CDR1 MNHEY and CDR2 SMNVEV (reference sequence). The CDR3 consists of 14 residues. CDR3: CASSPWTGTYEQYF. CDR3 in DNA: TGTGCCAGCAGTCCCTGGACAGGGACCTACGAGCAGTACTTC.

This clonotype was counted ten times or more. J is TRBJ2-5 and V is TRBV30; 8 bases fit TRBD1. Trimming removed 5 bases from V and 5 bases from J; junction bases left unmatched: 7. The CDR3 is 13 residues long. Germline values: CDR1 GTSNPN, CDR2 SVGIG (reference sequence). The CDR3: CAWGRGRRETQYF. The CDR3 coding sequence is TGTGCCTGGGGCAGGGGGCGCAGGGAGACCCAGTACTTC.

This chain links TRBV29-1 with TRBJ1-2, with 9 bases lining up with TRBD1. Trimming took 4 bases from V and 4 from J; bases not matched to a gene: 4. CDR1 is SQVTM, CDR2 ANQGSEA, per germline. The CDR3 covers 13 residues. The CDR3 DNA follows: TGCAGCGTTGGCGGGACAGGGATCTATGGCTACACCTTC. Encoded protein: CSVGGTGIYGYTF. The full variable domain, completed using reference TRBV29-1 and TRBJ1-2, is SAVISQKPSRDICQRGTSLTIQCQVDSQVTMMFWYRQQPGQSLTLIATANQGSEATYESGFVIDKFPISRPNLTFSTLTVSNMSPEDSSIYLCSVGGTGIYGYTFGSGTRLTVV.

This clonotype was detected a few times. V gene TRBV11-2 combines with J gene TRBJ2-5, with D maybe TRBD2 (5 bases). CDR1 SGHAT and CDR2 FQNNGV come from the germline V gene. CDR3 size: 14 residues. V was shortened by 5 bases and J by 2 bases, with 12 bases between the two germline ends. CDR3 coding DNA: TGTGCCAGCAGCACCTACGAGGGTCAAGAGACCCAGTACTTC. This gives the protein CASSTYEGQETQYF.

The sample holds a few counts of this clonotype. The V and J genes are TRBV20-1 and TRBJ2-1, with 9 bases aligning to TRBD1. The germline V gene encodes CDR1 DFQATT and CDR2 SNEGSKA (reference sequence). The CDR3 covers 16 residues. V lost 5 bases to trimming and J lost 2 bases; unmatched junction nucleotides: 10. Here the CDR3 reads CSARLGQGTTYNEQFF. CDR3 coding DNA: TGCAGTGCTCGCTTGGGACAGGGAACTACCTACAATGAGCAGTTCTTC.

With regard to this clonotype: It differs at one base from a far larger clone, so likely a read error. Lacking the conserved final phenylalanine or tryptophan, this CDR3 likely reflects a read error. The chain joins TRBV7-2 to TRBJ2-5; the D gene is possibly TRBD1 (6 bases). CDR1 and CDR2 (germline): SGHTA, FQGNSA. This CDR3 contains 13 residues. Trimming took 5 bases from V and 2 from J, leaving 9 bases between them. The CDR3 coding sequence is TGTGCCAGCAGCCGGACAGCTCAAGAGACCCAGTACTCC. Translation gives CASSRTAQETQYS.

This clonotype showed up many times. The chain links TRBV28 to TRBJ1-1, with no clear D. Germline V gene lookup returns CDR1 MDHEN and CDR2 SYDVKM. V was shortened by 2 bases and J by 0 bases, with 10 bases between the two germline ends. This CDR3 is built from 15 residues. The CDR3, as DNA: TGTGCCAGCAGTTTAGGTGTGAAGGTGAACACTGAAGCTTTCTTT. As protein: CASSLGVKVNTEAFF.